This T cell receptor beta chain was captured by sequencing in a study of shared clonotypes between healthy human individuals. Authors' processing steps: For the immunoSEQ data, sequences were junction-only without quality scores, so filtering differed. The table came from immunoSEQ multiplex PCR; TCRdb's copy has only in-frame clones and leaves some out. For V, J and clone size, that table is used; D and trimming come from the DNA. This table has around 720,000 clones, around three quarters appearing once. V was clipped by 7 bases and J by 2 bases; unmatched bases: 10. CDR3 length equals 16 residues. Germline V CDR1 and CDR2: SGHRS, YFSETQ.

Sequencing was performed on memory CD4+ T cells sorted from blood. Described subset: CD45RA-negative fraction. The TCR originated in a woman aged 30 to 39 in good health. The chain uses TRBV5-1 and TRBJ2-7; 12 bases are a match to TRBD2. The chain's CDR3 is CASGLAGGYETYEQYF. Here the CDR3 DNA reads TGCGCCAGCGGGCTAGCGGGAGGGTACGAGACCTACGAGCAGTACTTC.